This T cell receptor beta chain emerged from a study of blood T cell repertoires in COVID-19. After removal of 2 bases from V and 9 bases from J, the junction contained 6 bases not matched to a gene. The germline V gene encodes CDR1 ENHRY and CDR2 SYGVKD. This CDR3 is 14 amino acids long. Study processing details: Cell counts per sample came from amplifying reference gene primers. The table came from immunoSEQ multiplex PCR; TCRdb's copy has only in-frame clones and leaves some out. The DNA was the basis for D and trimming; V, J and clone size are from that table. The sample contains just under 350,000 clones, 88% of which appear only once. While infection was still active, Seattle patients were enrolled and then followed longitudinally.

The chain recombines TRBV10-3 with TRBJ2-1, with 8 bases lining up with TRBD2. Sequencing was performed on peripheral blood. The TCR comes from a woman between 65 and 79 years old with COVID-19, enrolled during active disease. The CDR3 sequence is CAISELAGYPEQFF. The CDR3 DNA is TGTGCCATCAGTGAGCTAGCGGGCTACCCTGAGCAGTTCTTC.